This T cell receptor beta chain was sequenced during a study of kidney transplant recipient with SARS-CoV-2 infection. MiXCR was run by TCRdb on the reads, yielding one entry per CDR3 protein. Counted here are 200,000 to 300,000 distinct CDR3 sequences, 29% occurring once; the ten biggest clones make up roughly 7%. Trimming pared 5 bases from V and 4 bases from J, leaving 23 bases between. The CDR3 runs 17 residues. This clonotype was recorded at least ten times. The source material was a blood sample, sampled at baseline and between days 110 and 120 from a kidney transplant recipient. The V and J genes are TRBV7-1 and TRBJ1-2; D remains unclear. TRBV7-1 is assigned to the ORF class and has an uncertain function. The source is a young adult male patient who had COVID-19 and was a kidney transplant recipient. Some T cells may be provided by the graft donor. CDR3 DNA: TGTGCCAGCAGCCACTACGCTCACGAGGGAAAGACCTATGGCTACACCTTC. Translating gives CASSHYAHEGKTYGYTF.